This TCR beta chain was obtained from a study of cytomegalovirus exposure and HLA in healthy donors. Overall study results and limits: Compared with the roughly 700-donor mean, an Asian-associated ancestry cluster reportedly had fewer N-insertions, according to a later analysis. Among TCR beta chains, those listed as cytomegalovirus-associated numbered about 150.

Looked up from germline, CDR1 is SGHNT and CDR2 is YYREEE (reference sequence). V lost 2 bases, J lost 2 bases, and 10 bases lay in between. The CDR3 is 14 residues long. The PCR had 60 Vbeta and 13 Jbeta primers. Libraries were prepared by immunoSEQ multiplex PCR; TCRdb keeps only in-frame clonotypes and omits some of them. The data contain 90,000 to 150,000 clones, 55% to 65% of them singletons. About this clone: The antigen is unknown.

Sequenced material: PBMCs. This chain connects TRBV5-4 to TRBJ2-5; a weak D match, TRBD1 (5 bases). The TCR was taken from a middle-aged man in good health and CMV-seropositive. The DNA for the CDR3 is TGTGCCAGCAGCTTAATGGCAGGGCAAGAGACCCAGTACTTC. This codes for CASSLMAGQETQYF.